The clone carrying this TCR beta chain has ten or more counts. V gave up 2 bases and J gave up 10 bases, with 12 bases separating them. Germline CDR1 is SGHRS and CDR2 is YFSETQ. This CDR3 has 12 amino acids. TCRdb used MiXCR to reprocess the RT-PCR reads, holding one entry per CDR3 protein. Among more than 600,000 distinct CDR3 sequences, about 14% were seen once, and the ten largest hold roughly 3.9%. The clonotype originates from a female donor in good health, serving as a healthy control. The chain recombines TRBV5-1 with TRBJ1-2, with D maybe TRBD1 (6 bases). Material for sequencing was memory CD4+ T cells from blood. CDR3 amino acids: CASSFAGDDYTF. In nucleotides, the CDR3 is TGCGCCAGCAGCTTCGCAGGGGATGACTACACCTTC.